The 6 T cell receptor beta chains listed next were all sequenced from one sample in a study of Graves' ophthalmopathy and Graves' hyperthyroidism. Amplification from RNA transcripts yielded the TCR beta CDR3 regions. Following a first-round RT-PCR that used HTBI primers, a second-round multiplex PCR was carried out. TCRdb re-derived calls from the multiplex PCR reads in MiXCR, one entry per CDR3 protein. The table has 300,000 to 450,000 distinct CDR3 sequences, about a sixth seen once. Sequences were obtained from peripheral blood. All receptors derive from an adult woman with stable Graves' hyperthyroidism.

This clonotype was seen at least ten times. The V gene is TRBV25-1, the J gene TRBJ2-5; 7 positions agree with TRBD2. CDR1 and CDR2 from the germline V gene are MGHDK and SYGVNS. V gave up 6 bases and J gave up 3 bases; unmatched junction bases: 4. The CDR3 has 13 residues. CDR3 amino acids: CASRDLAEETQYF. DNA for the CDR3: TGTGCCAGCAGGGATCTAGCGGAAGAGACCCAGTACTTC. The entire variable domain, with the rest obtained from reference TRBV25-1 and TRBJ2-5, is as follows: EADIYQTPRYLVIGTGKKITLECSQTMGHDKMYWYQQDPGMELHLIHYSYGVNSTEKGDLSSESTVSRIRTEHFPLTLESARPSHTSQYLCASRDLAEETQYFGPGTRLLVL.

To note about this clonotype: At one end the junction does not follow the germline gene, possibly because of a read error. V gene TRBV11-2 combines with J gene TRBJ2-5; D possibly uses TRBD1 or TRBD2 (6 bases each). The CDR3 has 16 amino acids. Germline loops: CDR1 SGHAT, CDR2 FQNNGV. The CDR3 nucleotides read TGTGCCGGCAGACCGCCGGGGGCGTCTACGTTGGAGACCCAGTACTTC. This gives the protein CAGRPPGASTLETQYF.

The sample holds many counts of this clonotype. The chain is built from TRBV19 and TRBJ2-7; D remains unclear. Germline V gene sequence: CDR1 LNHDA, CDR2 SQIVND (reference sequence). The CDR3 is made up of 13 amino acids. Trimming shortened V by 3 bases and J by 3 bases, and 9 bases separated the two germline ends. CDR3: CASSIPGYYEQYF. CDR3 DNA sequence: TGTGCCAGTAGTATTCCAGGTTACTACGAGCAGTACTTC.

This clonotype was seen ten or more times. CDR3 DNA: TGCAGCGTTGCGGGACGGCTGACGTTCCAAGAGACCCAGTACTTC. It codes for CSVAGRLTFQETQYF. The chain links TRBV29-1 to TRBJ2-5; possibly TRBD1 or TRBD2 for D (5 bases each). V lost 4 bases to trimming and J lost 1 base, with 16 bases between them. CDR1 and CDR2 from the germline V gene are SQVTM and ANQGSEA. The CDR3 totals 15 residues.

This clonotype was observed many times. The DNA of the CDR3 is TGTGCCAGCAGTTTATGGCAGGGGGCGATTAGCAATCAGCCCCAGCATTTT. Its translation is CASSLWQGAISNQPQHF. The V and J genes are TRBV12-3 or TRBV12-4 and TRBJ1-5; the match to TRBD1 covers 8 bases. This CDR3 region has 17 residues. Trimming cost V 2 bases and J 0 bases; bases outside gene matches: 6.

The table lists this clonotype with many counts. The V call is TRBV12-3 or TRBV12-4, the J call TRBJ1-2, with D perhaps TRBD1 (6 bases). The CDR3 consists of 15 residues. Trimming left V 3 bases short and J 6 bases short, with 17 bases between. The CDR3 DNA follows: TGTGCCAGCAGTTTTGGAGCCACAGGGTCCGATGGCTACACCTTC. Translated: CASSFGATGSDGYTF.